This T cell receptor (beta chain) was captured by sequencing in a study of Graves' ophthalmopathy and Graves' hyperthyroidism. About the research overall: Before any treatment, peripheral blood was taken at the initial diagnosis.

Scientists amplified the TCR beta CDR3 regions from RNA transcripts. An initial RT-PCR round employing HTBI primers preceded a second-round multiplex PCR. Via MiXCR, TCRdb re-called the multiplex PCR reads, giving one row per CDR3 protein. The table shows 300,000 to 450,000 distinct CDR3 sequences, with about a sixth occurring only once. Whole-study results and caveats: Cross-validated, the 13-signature model showed 87.88%/81.08% sensitivity/specificity, and 80%/75% in the test set.

This CDR3 is built from 16 residues. Trimming removed 2 bases from V and 8 bases from J, with 19 bases in between. With regard to this clonotype: Antigen: not known.

Other autoimmune diseases, uncontrolled infections, pregnancy and lactation each led to patient exclusion. The TCR was taken from an adult woman with stable Graves' hyperthyroidism. The rearrangement joins TRBV12-3 or TRBV12-4 to TRBJ1-5; D may be TRBD1 (5 bases). What was sequenced was peripheral blood. The CDR3 spells CASSLRAGRAGEPQHF. The CDR3 nucleotides read TGTGCCAGCAGTTTAAGGGCGGGACGGGCCGGAGAGCCCCAGCATTTT.